These 30 T cell receptor beta chains came from one sample sequenced in a study of T cell repertoires in cytomegalovirus infection. Their cognate antigens are unknown. One entry per CDR3 protein results from TCRdb running MiXCR on the reads. The table shows fewer than 350,000 distinct CDR3 sequences, with 29% occurring only once. Sample: cultured PBMCs, taken from culture after CMV antigen stimulation. The receptors shown here come from a human donor in good health (CMV status not recorded). Some clones in this sample may be carry-over from other donors' samples.

V gene TRBV30 combines with J gene TRBJ2-7; 11 bases fit TRBD2. Trimming took 2 bases from V and 0 from J; bases not matched to a gene: 9. Germline V gene sequence: CDR1 GTSNPN, CDR2 SVGIG (reference sequence). CDR3 length: 17 amino acids. CDR3 in amino acids: CAWSPPGLAVGSYEQYF. DNA of the CDR3: TGTGCCTGGAGTCCGCCGGGACTAGCGGTAGGCTCCTACGAGCAGTACTTC.

This chain connects TRBV6-1 to TRBJ2-7; D is undetermined. In germline, CDR1 is MNHNS, CDR2 SASEGT. CDR3 length equals 15 residues. V lost 2 bases to trimming and J lost 0 bases, with 11 bases between them. The chain's CDR3 is CASSELAVISYEQYF. The CDR3 bases are TGTGCCAGCAGTGAATTGGCGGTAATCTCCTACGAGCAGTACTTC.

V gene TRBV11-2 combines with J gene TRBJ2-7; possible D gene TRBD2, 7 bases. CDR3 length: 15 amino acids. The germline V and J ends were trimmed by 4 bases and 4 bases, with 17 bases remaining between them. Germline V gene data show CDR1 as SGHAT and CDR2 as FQNNGV. CDR3 amino acids: CASSSIGGLNYEQYF. The CDR3 DNA is TGTGCCAGCAGCTCCATCGGGGGGCTAAATTACGAGCAGTACTTC.

This clonotype was detected a few times. V gene TRBV3-1 combines with J gene TRBJ1-2; possible D gene TRBD1, 5 bases. Trimming removed 5 bases from V and 2 bases from J, with 12 bases in between. In germline, CDR1 is LGHDT, CDR2 YNNKEL (reference sequence). The CDR3 length is 14 residues. CDR3 in amino acids: CASSLGRGNYGYTF. The CDR3 nucleotides are TGTGCCAGCAGCTTGGGACGGGGCAACTATGGCTACACCTTC.

The gene calls are TRBV7-8 and TRBJ1-5; D is uncertain. V dropped 0 bases and J dropped 1 base, with 16 bases sitting between them. CDR1 and CDR2 from the germline V gene are SGHVS and FQNEAQ. This CDR3 region has 18 residues. DNA for the CDR3: TGTGCCAGCAGCTTAGCGCTCCCGTGGACGGAGAGCAATCAGCCCCAGCATTTT. Translating it yields CASSLALPWTESNQPQHF.

This clonotype was counted many times. The J gene is TRBJ1-4, the V gene TRBV7-8, with unresolved D. CDR3 length: 14 residues. The germline V gene encodes CDR1 SGHVS and CDR2 FQNEAQ. V lost 5 bases and J lost 8, with 15 bases in between. CDR3 sequence: CASSLTRGGEKLFF. CDR3 in DNA: TGTGCCAGCAGCCTAACCCGGGGTGGGGAAAAACTGTTTTTT.

The gene calls are TRBV19 and TRBJ2-3, with a weak D call TRBD1 (7 bases). V was clipped by 5 bases and J by 10 bases, with 25 bases between them. Germline-derived CDR1 and CDR2 are LNHDA and SQIVND (reference sequence). The CDR3 is 16 amino acids. CDR3 nucleotides: TGTGCCAGTAGTTCTATTCGGGCAGGAGGGGGCCCATCGCAGTATTTT. It specifies CASSSIRAGGGPSQYF.

V gene TRBV29-1 combines with J gene TRBJ1-4, with D uncertain. This CDR3 is 16 amino acids long. V dropped 0 bases and J dropped 0 bases, with 11 bases sitting between them. Germline CDR1 and CDR2: SQVTM and ANQGSEA. The CDR3 DNA reads as TGCAGCGTTGAAGAGGGCACGAGGGCAACTAATGAAAAACTGTTTTTT. It encodes CSVEEGTRATNEKLFF.

V and J are TRBV27 and TRBJ1-6; D is unresolved. Looked up from germline, CDR1 is MNHEY and CDR2 is SMNVEV (reference sequence). V gave up 8 bases and J gave up 0 bases, with 8 bases separating them. There are 14 residues in the CDR3. CDR3 region: CASGQVSYNSPLHF. The CDR3, as DNA: TGTGCCAGCGGGCAGGTCTCCTATAATTCACCCCTCCACTTT.

This clonotype has more than one count but fewer than ten. The chain is built from TRBV27 and TRBJ2-7; no clear D gene. CDR1 and CDR2 from the germline V gene are MNHEY and SMNVEV (reference sequence). Trimming stripped 6 bases from V and 4 bases from J, with 13 bases between. This CDR3 has 13 residues. CDR3 residues: CASRSKVGYEQYF. The CDR3 bases are TGTGCCAGCAGGTCGAAGGTGGGGTACGAGCAGTACTTC.

The chain combines TRBV30 with TRBJ2-7; 11 nucleotides agree with TRBD2. V shed 5 bases, J shed 1 base, and the junction held 7 bases outside the gene matches. Germline V gives CDR1 GTSNPN, CDR2 SVGIG (reference sequence). The CDR3 has 15 residues. The CDR3 nucleotides are TGTGCCTGGGGACTAGCGGGTCTAGGGTCCTACGAGCAGTACTTC. This gives the protein CAWGLAGLGSYEQYF.

The chain joins TRBV12-3 or TRBV12-4 to TRBJ2-2, with TRBD2 matching 7 bases. Trimming at V came to 5 bases and at J to 0 bases, leaving 3 bases not matched to a gene. This CDR3 is 15 amino acids long. The CDR3 here is CASSGGGTNTGELFF. In DNA, the CDR3 is TGTGCCAGCAGTGGGGGGGGAACGAACACCGGGGAGCTGTTTTTT.

This clonotype was counted at least ten times. J is TRBJ2-1 and V is TRBV9; 15 bases fit TRBD2. V trimming: 4 bases; J trimming: 9 bases; junction bases outside the gene matches: 14. There are 18 residues in the CDR3. Germline V gene lookup returns CDR1 SGDLS and CDR2 YYNGEE. DNA for the CDR3: TGTGCCAGCAGCCCGAGACTCGGACTAGCGGGGGGGCCGGGTGAGCAGTTCTTC. It encodes CASSPRLGLAGGPGEQFF.

This clonotype turned up a few times. The CDR3 DNA reads as TGTGCCAGCACTCCTACTAAGTACCAAGAGACCCAGTACTTC. Translation: CASTPTKYQETQYF. The chain links TRBV6-1 to TRBJ2-5; D is uncertain. V was shortened by 7 bases and J by 0 bases, with 12 bases between the two germline ends. This CDR3 spans 14 amino acids. Germline V gene data show CDR1 as MNHNS and CDR2 as SASEGT.

In this sample, this clonotype turned up a few times. The rearrangement joins TRBV19 to TRBJ1-1, with D possibly TRBD1 on 5 matching bases. CDR3 length equals 14 residues. CDR1 and CDR2 (germline): LNHDA, SQIVND (reference sequence). Trimming stripped 7 bases from V and 7 bases from J, with 19 bases between. The CDR3 spells CASTLLGVGSEAFF. Here the CDR3 DNA reads TGTGCCAGTACCTTACTGGGGGTCGGGAGTGAAGCTTTCTTT.

This clonotype showed up just a few times. V gene TRBV28 combines with J gene TRBJ2-7, with D perhaps given as TRBD1 or TRBD2 (5 bases each). This CDR3 region has 15 residues. V gave up 3 bases and J gave up 3 bases, with 15 bases separating them. Germline loops: CDR1 MDHEN, CDR2 SYDVKM. This CDR3 is CASSFRGRRDYEQYF. The CDR3 nucleotides are TGTGCCAGCAGTTTTAGGGGACGCCGGGACTACGAGCAGTACTTC.

This chain joins TRBV5-1 and TRBJ2-5, with 13 bases that match TRBD2. This CDR3 spans 15 amino acids. After removal of 4 bases from V and 5 bases from J, the junction contained 5 bases not matched to a gene. CDR1 SGHRS and CDR2 YFSETQ come from the germline V gene. Here the CDR3 DNA reads TGCGCCAGCAGCGCCGGGACTAGCGGGGATGAGACCCAGTACTTC. This translates into CASSAGTSGDETQYF.

This chain joins TRBV10-3 and TRBJ2-1; 7 bases align to TRBD2. Germline assignment: CDR1 ENHRY and CDR2 SYGVKD. The CDR3 is made up of 14 amino acids. With 4 bases clipped from V and 5 bases from J, the junction kept 5 bases outside the gene matches. The DNA for the CDR3 is TGTGCCATCAGTGTTCGGACTAGGGACAATGAGCAGTTCTTC. It encodes CAISVRTRDNEQFF.

This clonotype was counted many times. The chain is built from TRBV9 and TRBJ2-1; 11 bases are shared with TRBD2. Unmatched junction bases numbered 0, after V lost 4 bases and J lost 0 bases. Germline V gene sequence: CDR1 SGDLS, CDR2 YYNGEE. This CDR3 contains 15 residues. In DNA form, the CDR3 reads TGTGCCAGCAGCACTAGCGGGAGCTCCTACAATGAGCAGTTCTTC. This sequence encodes CASSTSGSSYNEQFF.

In its sample, this clonotype was seen a few times. This sequence joins TRBV6-8 and TRBJ2-2; TRBD2 matches 12 bases. The V and J ends lost 8 bases and 0 bases, in that order; junction bases with no gene match: 7. Germline V gives CDR1 MNHGY, CDR2 SAAAGT. The CDR3 loop spans 17 amino acids. This CDR3 reads CASSSGRALANTGELFF. The CDR3 DNA reads as TGTGCCAGCTCTAGCGGGAGGGCCCTTGCGAACACCGGGGAGCTGTTTTTT.

The V gene is TRBV20-1, the J gene TRBJ1-1, with D uncertain. V lost 0 bases and J lost 1, with 6 bases in between. The CDR3 consists of 13 residues. Germline V gene lookup returns CDR1 DFQATT and CDR2 SNEGSKA (reference sequence). In DNA, the CDR3 is TGCAGTGCTAGAGATCTACGGAACACTGAAGCTTTCTTT. It is translated as CSARDLRNTEAFF.

This clonotype was recorded at least ten times. The gene calls are TRBV7-8 and TRBJ1-5; D is uncertain. Trimming pared 1 base from V and 5 bases from J, leaving 6 bases between. Germline V gives CDR1 SGHVS, CDR2 FQNEAQ. CDR3 length equals 13 residues. This chain's CDR3 is CASSLVSDQPQHF. CDR3 DNA sequence: TGTGCCAGCAGCTTAGTATCGGATCAGCCCCAGCATTTT.

This clonotype was picked up a small number of times. This chain connects TRBV28 to TRBJ1-2, with D unclear. The CDR3 spans 14 residues. V gave up 7 bases and J gave up 2 bases, with 14 bases separating them. The germline V gene has CDR1 MDHEN and CDR2 SYDVKM. CDR3 in amino acids: CASTLMGGNYGYTF. CDR3 nucleotides: TGTGCCAGCACCTTAATGGGCGGAAACTATGGCTACACCTTC.

This chain links TRBV3-1 with TRBJ1-2; 9 positions agree with TRBD1. In germline, CDR1 is LGHDT, CDR2 YNNKEL (reference sequence). Unmatched junction bases numbered 5, after V lost 2 bases and J lost 7 bases. CDR3 length equals 14 residues. CDR3 region: CASSQLTGGSGYTF. CDR3 bases: TGTGCCAGCAGCCAATTGACAGGGGGATCTGGCTACACCTTC.

The gene calls are TRBV28 and TRBJ2-7, with D perhaps matching TRBD1 or TRBD2 (5 bases each). The CDR3 has 13 amino acids. The germline CDR1 and CDR2 sequences are MDHEN and SYDVKM. The germline V and J ends were trimmed by 4 bases and 4 bases, with 11 bases remaining between them. The CDR3 is CASSSGRRYEQYF. CDR3 sequence (DNA): TGTGCCAGCAGTTCGGGACGGCGGTACGAGCAGTACTTC.

This clonotype was observed a few times. The chain has TRBV10-3 and TRBJ1-6; 8 bases agree with TRBD1. The CDR3 loop spans 12 amino acids. CDR1 is ENHRY and CDR2 is SYGVKD in the germline V gene. DNA of the CDR3: TGTGCGGTTGGACAGGGTAATTCACCCCTCCACTTT. Amino acid sequence: CAVGQGNSPLHF.

This clonotype occurred a few times. The J gene is TRBJ2-7, the V gene TRBV7-3, with D perhaps matching TRBD1 (6 bases). There are 13 residues in the CDR3. Germline V gene data show CDR1 as SGHTA and CDR2 as FQGTGA. Trimming stripped 5 bases from V and 7 bases from J, with 15 bases between. The CDR3 here is CASSRTQRGEQYF. Here the CDR3 DNA reads TGTGCCAGCAGCCGCACCCAGAGGGGGGAGCAGTACTTC.

This clonotype was seen only a few times. The gene calls are TRBV10-3 and TRBJ2-5, with D unclear. Between the trimmed V and J ends, which lost 0 bases and 1 base, there was a span of 6 bases. The CDR3 is 14 amino acids. The V gene's germline CDR1 is ENHRY and CDR2 SYGVKD. The CDR3 protein is CAISESQAQETQYF. CDR3 bases: TGTGCCATCAGTGAGTCTCAGGCCCAAGAGACCCAGTACTTC.

The CDR3 sequence is CASSAGILNTEAFF. The CDR3 region has the DNA TGTGCCAGCAGCGCAGGGATTTTGAACACTGAAGCTTTCTTT. The chain carries TRBV6-8 and TRBJ1-1, with a possible D match to TRBD1 (5 bases). CDR1 and CDR2 from the germline V gene are MNHGY and SAAAGT. Trimming removed 6 bases at V and 0 bases at J, with 11 bases between. This CDR3 comprises 14 residues.

V and J are TRBV15 and TRBJ2-3, with TRBD1 as a possible D gene (5 bases). The V gene lost 11 bases and the J gene lost 1 base, with 19 bases spanning the gap. Per germline, CDR1 LNHNV and CDR2 YYDKDF (reference sequence). CDR3 length: 15 amino acids. The CDR3 reads CASMLGQTRTDTQYF. CDR3 coding DNA: TGTGCCTCAATGTTGGGGCAGACCCGCACAGATACGCAGTATTTT.